The source of this T cell receptor (beta chain) is a study of beta chain features in type 1 diabetes. Whole-study context: Some 110,000,000 sorted cells were examined across all samples.

The investigators reverse transcribed all of the isolated RNA, so they sequenced expressed TCRB transcripts. Regulatory, naive and central memory T cell samples averaged about 3.5 million reads. The assay was immunoSEQ multiplex PCR, and TCRdb's table has in-frame clones only and misses some. The sample lists around 280,000 clones; over 14% were seen once. The germline V gene encodes CDR1 SGHTA and CDR2 FQGNSA. Trimming took 5 bases from V and 0 from J, leaving 15 bases between them. The CDR3 is 16 amino acids. The study's findings and limits: Within each of all four CD4+ subsets, Type 1 diabetes patients had TCRB CDR3s that were moderately but significantly shorter.

The sample holds a few counts of this clone. What it binds is unknown. A single heparinised draw of approximately 110 mL on average was taken per donor. The chain uses TRBV7-2 and TRBJ2-3, with D possibly TRBD2 on 6 matching bases. The TCR comes from a man younger than 35 with type 1 diabetes. The specimen sequenced was naive CD4+ T cells from blood. The CDR3 coding sequence is TGTGCCAGCAGCAAAGCTAGCGCCCTTAGCACAGATACGCAGTATTTT. As protein: CASSKASALSTDTQYF.